This entry describes one T cell receptor (beta chain). Its target is unknown. Profiled with immunoSEQ multiplex PCR; TCRdb holds only in-frame clones, not every one. The table lists tens of thousands of clones, 85% to 90% of them singletons. The sample is drawn from a study of T cells in localized non-small cell lung cancer. Study-level points and caveats: Paired adjacent lung recovered a median about 60 of the top 100 tumor clones. Heterogeneity stays possible, as sequencing covered only one tumor region. In the blood, greater T cell density corresponded to longer overall survival. Among the tissues sampled, uninvolved adjacent lung had the highest T cell clonality, above tumor.

The CDR3 is 15 amino acids. V trimming: 4 bases; J trimming: 2 bases; junction bases outside the gene matches: 4. Germline V CDR1 and CDR2: MGHRA, YSYEKL. The TCR originated in a woman aged 35 to 70 with stage I squamous cell lung carcinoma. This chain uses TRBV4-1 with TRBJ1-5, with TRBD1 identical over 8 bases. The source was peripheral blood, collected before any cancer treatment. CDR3 coding DNA: TGCGCCAGCAGCCGCTCGGGACAGGGCAATCAGCCCCAGCATTTT. This sequence encodes CASSRSGQGNQPQHF.